This entry describes one T cell receptor (beta chain). The table lists this clone with a count of one. Its cognate antigen has yet to be identified. Base quality data are lacking; no much larger clone is found one base away. The library was generated by the immunoSEQ multiplex PCR assay. The table comes from immuneACCESS by way of TCRdb, which keeps in-frame sequences with V and J called. Part of the clones is missing from these tables; in studies checked, under half for an unresolved V gene and the rest for unknown reasons. Across this sample there are 170,000 or so clones, with approximately 94% seen only once. The ten top clones hold around 8.5% of the sample. This record comes from a study of control samples from healthy donors and cancer patients (dated by TCRdb to the early 2020s). The sequenced sample consisted of blood. This TCR derives from a woman between 35 and 50 years old in good health.

CDR3 sequence: CASSPRVRQGSAYTEAFF. The nucleotides read TGTGCCAGCAGCCCCCGGGTGAGACAGGGTTCCGCGTATACTGAAGCTTTCTTT. The chain links TRBV4-2 with TRBJ1-1, with TRBD1 identical over 7 junction bases. CDR1 and CDR2 (LGHNA, YNFKEQ) derive from the germline V gene. The CDR3 runs 18 amino acids, cysteine and phenylalanine included. Of all the DNA, just the CDR3 is kept, 54 bases in frame from base 1. V is trimmed back by 4 bases and J by 5 bases, and the junction contains 19 bases that no gene match accounts for.